The rows below give T cell receptor beta chains drawn from one sample of a study of shared clonotypes between healthy human individuals. TCRdb's table, derived via immunoSEQ multiplex PCR, lists solely in-frame clones and lacks some. The sample has fewer than 1.4 million clones; around 82% are singletons. Input material: memory CD4+ T cells from PBMCs. The receptors were sampled from a man aged 18 to 35 in good health. Some clones in this sample may be carry-over from other donors' samples. Each CDR3 is given with its conserved first and last residue. The order of the fields is J gene, V gene, clone size, D gene, CDR3 protein, CDR3 DNA. A D gene is named only where the DNA matches it firmly. Clone size is stated in some rows and not others, as once, few, many or a class when expanded.

>TRBJ2-2|TRBV5-1|.|.
CASSPDRRGTGELFF
TGCGCCAGCAGTCCCGACAGGCGGGGGACCGGGGAGCTGTTTTTT
>TRBJ1-5|TRBV4-1|few|.
CASSQDFQPRADQPQHF
TGCGCCAGCAGCCAAGATTTCCAACCGAGAGCAGATCAGCCCCAGCATTTT
>TRBJ2-5|TRBV9|.|.
CASSVFSQETQYF
TGTGCCAGCAGCGTATTCAGCCAAGAGACCCAGTACTTC
>TRBJ1-3|TRBV7-9|.|TRBD1
CASSLSATGRTGNTIYF
TGTGCCAGCAGCTTATCCGCGACAGGGAGGACTGGAAACACCATATATTTT
>TRBJ2-2|TRBV6-1|.|TRBD2
CASSEARASGIGELFF
TGTGCCAGCAGTGAAGCCAGGGCTAGCGGGATCGGGGAGCTGTTTTTT
>TRBJ2-7|TRBV6-5|few|TRBD2
CASRGLRSNEQYF
TGTGCCAGCAGGGGACTACGCTCCAACGAGCAGTACTTC
>TRBJ2-3|TRBV9|.|.
CASSPRGTGGDTQYF
TGTGCCAGCAGCCCTCGGGGGACCGGTGGAGATACGCAGTATTTT
>TRBJ1-6|TRBV7-9|.|.
CASSLEGEAPLHF
TGTGCCAGCAGCTTAGAAGGGGAAGCACCCCTCCACTTT
>TRBJ2-7|TRBV4-2|.|.
CASSPSSYEQYF
TGTGCCAGCAGCCCTTCCTCCTACGAGCAGTACTTC
>TRBJ2-2|TRBV15|.|.
CATSIPELTGELFF
TGTGCCACCAGCATCCCCGAGTTAACCGGGGAGCTGTTTTTT
>TRBJ2-6|TRBV5-1|.|.
CASNPVAGANVLTF
TGCGCCAGCAACCCCGTGGCCGGGGCCAACGTCCTGACTTTC
>TRBJ1-4|TRBV7-9|.|.
CASSETAVAFNEKLFF
TGTGCCAGTAGCGAAACTGCGGTCGCTTTTAATGAAAAACTGTTTTTT
>TRBJ2-1|TRBV4-2|.|.
CASSQDASVSYNEQFF
TGTGCCAGCAGCCAAGACGCTAGCGTTTCCTACAATGAGCAGTTCTTC
>TRBJ2-3|TRBV28|.|.
CASSSRKGASTDTQYF
TGTGCCAGCAGTAGTCGAAAAGGAGCTAGCACAGATACGCAGTATTTT
>TRBJ1-2|TRBV27|once|.
CASSFREGTSLRPYYGYTF
TGTGCCAGCAGTTTCCGGGAAGGGACGTCCTTAAGGCCTTACTATGGCTACACCTTC
>TRBJ1-1|TRBV7-3|.|TRBD1
CASSTQGRGTEAFF
TGTGCCAGCAGCACACAGGGGCGGGGAACTGAAGCTTTCTTT
>TRBJ1-5|TRBV12-5|.|.
CASSNGRQPQHF
TGTGCTAGTTCCAATGGACGGCAGCCCCAGCATTTT
>TRBJ1-1|TRBV29-1|.|TRBD1
CSVQRDRGNTEAFF
TGCAGCGTTCAACGGGACAGGGGAAACACTGAAGCTTTCTTT
>TRBJ1-1|TRBV18|few|TRBD1
CASSPGQGNTEAFF
TGTGCCAGCTCACCGGGACAGGGGAACACTGAAGCTTTCTTT
>TRBJ1-2|TRBV28|few|.
CASSSSKRGWDGYTF
TGTGCCAGCAGTAGCAGCAAGAGGGGGTGGGATGGCTACACCTTC
>TRBJ2-1|TRBV15|few|.
CATSRDKPRQYNEQFF
TGTGCCACCAGCAGAGATAAGCCTAGGCAGTACAATGAGCAGTTCTTC
>TRBJ1-1|TRBV28|.|.
CASPPAGVNTEAFF
TGTGCCAGCCCTCCGGCAGGGGTGAACACTGAAGCTTTCTTT
>TRBJ2-7|TRBV2|.|.
CASSIRDTLSYEQYF
TGTGCCAGCAGTATCCGGGACACACTCTCCTACGAGCAGTACTTC
>TRBJ1-2|TRBV10-3|.|.
CAISDNRAYGYTF
TGTGCCATCAGCGATAATCGGGCGTATGGCTACACCTTC
>TRBJ1-3|TRBV18|once|.
CASSPSGAPGGNTIYF
TGTGCCAGCTCGCCTTCGGGGGCTCCAGGTGGAAACACCATATATTTT
>TRBJ1-4|TRBV4-2|few|TRBD1
CASSLKIGQGVATNEKLFF
TGTGCCAGCAGCCTAAAAATTGGACAGGGAGTTGCAACTAATGAAAAACTGTTTTTT
>TRBJ2-1|TRBV7-9|.|.
CASSPRISYNEQFF
TGTGCCAGCAGCCCGCGGATATCCTACAATGAGCAGTTCTTC
>TRBJ1-1|TRBV29-1|once|TRBD1
CSAASGQGTEAFF
TGCAGCGCTGCCTCCGGACAGGGCACTGAAGCTTTCTTT
>TRBJ2-3|TRBV19|.|.
CASSALGGPTDTQYF
TGTGCCAGTAGTGCCCTGGGGGGCCCCACAGATACGCAGTATTTT
>TRBJ1-1|TRBV7-9|.|.
CASSSESRGAFF
TGTGCCAGCAGCTCAGAGTCTCGGGGAGCTTTCTTT
>TRBJ2-1|TRBV5-1|few|TRBD1
CASSIGQGTSHSLF
TGCGCCAGCAGTATTGGACAGGGAACTAGCCATTCCCTCTTC
>TRBJ1-2|TRBV6-5|many|.
CASRNDPNYGYTF
TGTGCCAGCAGGAATGACCCTAACTATGGCTACACCTTC
>TRBJ1-2|TRBV18|.|.
CASSGQVLNGYTF
TGTGCCAGCTCAGGCCAGGTATTGAATGGCTACACCTTC
>TRBJ2-1|TRBV19|.|TRBD2
CASSISGGSSYNEQFF
TGTGCCAGTAGTATATCGGGCGGGAGCTCCTACAATGAGCAGTTCTTC
>TRBJ1-4|TRBV30|.|TRBD1
CAWTQPTGSTNEKLFF
TGTGCCTGGACCCAACCGACAGGGAGCACTAATGAAAAACTGTTTTTT
>TRBJ1-5|TRBV6-5|.|.
CASSYSHSNQPQHF
TGTGCCAGCAGTTATTCCCATAGCAATCAGCCCCAGCATTTT
>TRBJ2-7|TRBV5-1|.|.
CASSLGRQVSYEQYF
TGCGCCAGCAGCTTGGGTCGTCAGGTCTCCTACGAGCAGTACTTC
>TRBJ1-4|TRBV25-1|.|.
CASSDQTHWEEKLFF
TGTGCCAGCAGTGACCAGACCCATTGGGAAGAAAAACTGTTTTTT
>TRBJ2-6|TRBV28|.|TRBD2
CASYGRAGETGANVLTF
TGTGCCAGCTACGGGAGGGCAGGGGAAACTGGGGCCAACGTCCTGACTTTC
>TRBJ2-5|TRBV29-1|.|.
CSGRSFGTQYF
TGCAGCGGGAGAAGTTTCGGGACCCAGTACTTC
>TRBJ1-5|TRBV28|.|.
CASSPGAGKGGQPQHF
TGTGCCAGCAGCCCCGGGGCAGGGAAAGGAGGTCAGCCCCAGCATTTT
>TRBJ1-3|TRBV6-6|.|TRBD1
CASSYSGTGGNTIYF
TGTGCCAGCAGTTACTCCGGGACAGGAGGAAACACCATATATTTT
>TRBJ2-3|TRBV9|.|.
CASSVEGGIGTQYF
TGTGCCAGCAGCGTAGAAGGAGGAATAGGTACGCAGTATTTT
>TRBJ2-3|TRBV2|many|TRBD2
CASSAGGTDTQYF
TGTGCCAGCAGCGCGGGAGGCACAGATACGCAGTATTTT
>TRBJ1-2|TRBV4-1|.|.
CASSQGRRGIGYGYTF
TGCGCCAGCAGCCAAGGCAGGCGGGGGATCGGGTATGGCTACACCTTC
>TRBJ2-7|TRBV11-2|.|TRBD1
CASSSRQGEYYEQYF
TGTGCCAGCAGCTCCCGACAGGGGGAATACTACGAGCAGTACTTC
>TRBJ2-1|TRBV5-1|.|.
CASSLGGPGNEQFF
TGCGCCAGCAGCTTGGGGGGCCCCGGCAATGAGCAGTTCTTC
>TRBJ2-7|TRBV28|.|.
CASNIGTQRSYEQYF
TGTGCCAGCAATATCGGGACGCAGCGATCCTACGAGCAGTACTTC